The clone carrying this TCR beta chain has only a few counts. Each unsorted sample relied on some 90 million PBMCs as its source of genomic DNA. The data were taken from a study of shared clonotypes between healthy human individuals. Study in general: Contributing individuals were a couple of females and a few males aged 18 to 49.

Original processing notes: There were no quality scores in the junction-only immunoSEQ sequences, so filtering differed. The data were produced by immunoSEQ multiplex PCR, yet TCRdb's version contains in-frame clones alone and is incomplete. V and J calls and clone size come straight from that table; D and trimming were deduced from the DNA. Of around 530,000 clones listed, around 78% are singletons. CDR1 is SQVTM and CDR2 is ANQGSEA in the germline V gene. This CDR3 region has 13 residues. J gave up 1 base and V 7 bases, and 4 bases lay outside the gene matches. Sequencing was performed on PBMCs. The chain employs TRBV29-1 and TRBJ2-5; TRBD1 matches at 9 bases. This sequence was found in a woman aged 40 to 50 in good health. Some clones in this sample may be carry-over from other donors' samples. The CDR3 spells CSADRGPQETQYF. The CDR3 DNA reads TGCAGCGCGGACAGGGGACCCCAAGAGACCCAGTACTTC.